Shown below are 27 T cell receptor beta chains from a single sample sequenced in a study of T cell changes during pregnancy in multiple sclerosis. The repertoire was sequenced with immunoSEQ multiplex PCR; TCRdb's copy has only in-frame clones and lacks some. The data show tens of thousands of clones, about nine tenths seen once. Sequences were derived from CD4+ T cells from peripheral blood mononuclear cells, sampled after pregnancy. The receptors were sampled from a female donor in good health, enrolled as a control in a pregnancy study.

V and J are TRBV19 and TRBJ2-2; TRBD1 aligns across 12 bases. Germline V lookup: CDR1 LNHDA, CDR2 SQIVND (reference sequence). The CDR3 totals 15 residues. The junction had 5 bases not matched to a gene; V was cut back by 6 bases and J by 6 bases. CDR3 sequence: CASRLGQGASGELFF. In DNA form, the CDR3 reads TGTGCCAGTAGACTGGGACAGGGGGCATCCGGGGAGCTGTTTTTT.

This clone was observed a few times. CDR3 nucleotide sequence: TGTGCCAGCAGCTTAGTCCTTAACGGGGGGGCCAAAAACATTCAGTACTTC. It encodes CASSLVLNGGAKNIQYF. The chain combines TRBV7-8 with TRBJ2-4; 7 positions agree with TRBD2. The CDR3 spans 17 residues. Germline V gene lookup returns CDR1 SGHVS and CDR2 FQNEAQ. V lost 1 base to trimming and J lost 1 base; unmatched junction nucleotides: 7.

This clone was observed a single time. The chain uses TRBV30 and TRBJ2-1, with a tentative D call TRBD1 (6 bases). The CDR3 has 13 amino acids. The V end was cut by 2 bases, the J end by 6 bases, with 11 bases between. Germline loops: CDR1 GTSNPN, CDR2 SVGIG (reference sequence). CDR3 in amino acids: CAWSQGNGNEQFF. Here the CDR3 DNA reads TGTGCCTGGAGTCAGGGGAACGGCAATGAGCAGTTCTTC.

This chain links TRBV4-1 with TRBJ2-7, with D unclear. V lost 5 bases to trimming and J lost 2 bases, with 13 bases between them. CDR3 length: 14 amino acids. Germline lookup yields CDR1 MGHRA and CDR2 YSYEKL. CDR3 amino acids: CASSDFPVTYEQYF. The DNA of the CDR3 is TGCGCCAGCAGCGACTTCCCAGTGACCTACGAGCAGTACTTC.

The rearrangement joins TRBV27 to TRBJ2-3, with 12 positions matching TRBD2. Germline V gene sequence: CDR1 MNHEY, CDR2 SMNVEV (reference sequence). Germline trimming cut 2 bases from V and 5 bases from J; bases unmatched to any gene: 11. The CDR3 runs to 18 residues. CDR3 sequence reads: CASSLRSPSGRAIDTQYF. In DNA form, the CDR3 reads TGTGCCAGCAGTTTAAGGTCCCCTAGCGGGAGGGCCATAGATACGCAGTATTTT.

The J gene is TRBJ2-7, the V gene TRBV6-6; 10 positions match TRBD2. Germline loops: CDR1 MNHNY, CDR2 SVGAGI (reference sequence). The CDR3 totals 14 residues. The V gene end was trimmed by 6 bases and the J gene end by 7 bases; junction bases not matched to a gene: 9. The CDR3 DNA reads TGTGCCAGCAGCTACCTAGCGGGAGAGGGTGAGCAGTACTTC. It translates to CASSYLAGEGEQYF.

This chain uses TRBV7-2 with TRBJ2-7, with 7 bases identical to TRBD2. CDR1 is SGHTA and CDR2 is FQGNSA in the germline V gene. This CDR3 has 15 residues. Trimming removed 5 bases from V and 5 bases from J; junction bases left unmatched: 12. For the CDR3, the DNA is TGTGCCAGCAGCCCAGCAGGCGGGAGCTCTGACGAGCAGTACTTC. It yields the protein CASSPAGGSSDEQYF.

The V and J genes are TRBV29-1 and TRBJ2-3; D gene ambiguous. Germline CDR1 and CDR2: SQVTM and ANQGSEA. CDR3 length: 15 residues. Trimming took off 7 bases at V and 7 bases at J, with 24 bases between the two ends. The CDR3 sequence is CSAGPGSRNSYTQYF. The DNA of the CDR3 is TGCAGCGCTGGTCCCGGGTCCCGTAATTCATATACGCAGTATTTT.

The gene calls are TRBV29-1 and TRBJ1-1, with TRBD1 matching over 10 bases. The CDR3 has 13 amino acids. J was trimmed by 0 bases and V by 7 bases; bases with no gene match: 2. Germline CDR1 is SQVTM and CDR2 is ANQGSEA. The CDR3 here is CSGGTGVNTEAFF. CDR3 DNA sequence: TGCAGCGGGGGGACAGGGGTGAACACTGAAGCTTTCTTT.

The chain links TRBV2 to TRBJ2-5, with 7 bases matching TRBD2. This CDR3 has 13 amino acids. The junction had 10 bases not matched to a gene; V was cut back by 8 bases and J by 7 bases. The germline CDR1 and CDR2 sequences are SNHLY and FYNNEI. CDR3 loop: CASGGGALGTQYF. CDR3 nucleotide sequence: TGTGCCAGCGGGGGGGGAGCCTTGGGGACCCAGTACTTC.

V usage is TRBV28 and J usage is TRBJ1-2, with D unresolved. The CDR3 runs to 12 residues. CDR1 and CDR2 (germline): MDHEN, SYDVKM. V lost 6 bases to trimming and J lost 4 bases, with 9 bases between them. DNA of the CDR3: TGTGCCAGCAGAGGAGACTTCTATGGCTACACCTTC. It encodes CASRGDFYGYTF.

This sequence joins TRBV19 and TRBJ2-7; TRBD2 matches at 11 bases. This CDR3 comprises 17 residues. The germline V gene encodes CDR1 LNHDA and CDR2 SQIVND (reference sequence). The J segment lost 3 bases and the V segment lost 5 bases, leaving 12 bases of the junction unmatched. In DNA form, the CDR3 reads TGTGCCAGTAGTCCTAGTCCCGGGACTAGCGGCGACTACGAGCAGTACTTC. It encodes CASSPSPGTSGDYEQYF.

The V and J genes are TRBV28 and TRBJ1-4, with D possibly being TRBD1 (5 bases). Trimming removed 3 bases at V and 7 bases at J, with 9 bases between. The CDR3 covers 13 residues. Per the germline V gene, CDR1 is MDHEN and CDR2 is SYDVKM. The CDR3: CASSFRELEKLFF. The CDR3 DNA is TGTGCCAGCAGTTTCAGGGAACTTGAAAAACTGTTTTTT.

This clone was seen a handful of times. This sequence joins TRBV11-2 and TRBJ2-2; tentative D call: TRBD1 (5 bases). This CDR3 contains 14 residues. Trimming cost V 6 bases and J 0 bases, with 8 bases left between them. Per the germline V gene, CDR1 is SGHAT and CDR2 is FQNNGV. This CDR3 is CASRLTANTGELFF. CDR3 DNA: TGTGCCAGCAGGTTGACAGCGAACACCGGGGAGCTGTTTTTT.

V and J are TRBV15 and TRBJ2-3, with 10 bases aligning to TRBD2. CDR3 length: 15 residues. Germline V gives CDR1 LNHNV, CDR2 YYDKDF (reference sequence). J lost 6 bases, V lost 5 bases, and 8 bases had no gene match. CDR3 nucleotide sequence: TGTGCCACCAGCGCAAGCGGGAGGGCCTCCGATACGCAGTATTTT. This sequence encodes CATSASGRASDTQYF.

The V and J genes are TRBV5-1 and TRBJ2-7, with D possibly being TRBD2 (6 bases). The CDR3 is 15 residues long. V was clipped by 0 bases and J by 3 bases, with 13 bases between them. From germline, CDR1 is SGHRS and CDR2 YFSETQ. CDR3 DNA: TGCGCCAGCAGCTTGGCGAGGGGACTCGGCTACGAGCAGTACTTC. This sequence encodes CASSLARGLGYEQYF.

The V gene is TRBV7-2, the J gene TRBJ2-7, with a tentative D call TRBD2 (6 bases). The V and J ends lost 3 bases and 3 bases respectively, with 24 bases between them. The germline V gene encodes CDR1 SGHTA and CDR2 FQGNSA. The CDR3 extends over 18 amino acids. The CDR3 spells CASSFLGSRRDVGYEQYF. For the CDR3, the DNA is TGTGCCAGCAGCTTCCTCGGTTCACGGCGGGATGTCGGCTACGAGCAGTACTTC. The whole variable domain, remainder taken from reference TRBV7-2 and TRBJ2-7, is GAGVSQSPSNKVTEKGKDVELRCDPISGHTALYWYRQSLGQGLEFLIYFQGNSAPDKSGLPSDRFSAERTGGSVSTLTIQRTQQEDSAVYLCASSFLGSRRDVGYEQYFGPGTRLTVT.

The gene calls are TRBV7-2 and TRBJ2-1, with 7 bases lining up with TRBD2. Germline loops: CDR1 SGHTA, CDR2 FQGNSA. CDR3 length: 15 amino acids. V was pared by 2 bases and J by 4 bases, with 5 bases of the junction left unmatched. The CDR3 DNA is TGTGCCAGCAGCTTAAAGGGAGGGCCGTACAATGAGCAGTTCTTC. Amino acids: CASSLKGGPYNEQFF.

The chain employs TRBV7-2 and TRBJ2-1, with 8 bases that match TRBD2. There are 16 residues in the CDR3. The germline V gene encodes CDR1 SGHTA and CDR2 FQGNSA. Unmatched junction bases numbered 7, after V lost 4 bases and J lost 2 bases. CDR3 in amino acids: CASSSRGLGTYNEQFF. CDR3 nucleotide sequence: TGTGCCAGCAGCTCCCGGGGACTAGGGACCTACAATGAGCAGTTCTTC.

The V gene is TRBV29-1, the J gene TRBJ2-5; D unclear. Trimming removed 4 bases from V and 2 bases from J, with 11 bases in between. The CDR3 consists of 13 residues. Looked up from germline, CDR1 is SQVTM and CDR2 is ANQGSEA. CDR3 nucleotide sequence: TGCAGCGTTGGGTCTGAGAGACAAGAGACCCAGTACTTC. The encoded protein is CSVGSERQETQYF.

The chain is built from TRBV28 and TRBJ2-4; TRBD2 agrees at 7 bases. Trimming removed 7 bases from V and 0 bases from J; junction bases left unmatched: 6. CDR1 and CDR2 from the germline V gene are MDHEN and SYDVKM. The CDR3 has 15 residues. The CDR3 protein is CASKRGVLAKNIQYF. DNA of the CDR3: TGTGCCAGCAAACGGGGGGTTCTAGCCAAAAACATTCAGTACTTC.

V is TRBV29-1 and J is TRBJ2-2; 9 nucleotides line up with TRBD2. This CDR3 spans 16 amino acids. V shed 7 bases, J shed 2 bases, and the junction held 11 bases outside the gene matches. Looked up from germline, CDR1 is SQVTM and CDR2 is ANQGSEA. CDR3 in DNA: TGCAGCGCTTCGAATAGCGGGGGCCCAAACACCGGGGAGCTGTTTTTT. Its protein is CSASNSGGPNTGELFF.

The count of this clone is one. The J gene is TRBJ1-2, the V gene TRBV2, with 8 bases identical to TRBD1. Germline-derived CDR1 and CDR2 are SNHLY and FYNNEI. The CDR3 has 15 amino acids. Unmatched junction bases numbered 9, after V lost 2 bases and J lost 7 bases. The CDR3 DNA reads as TGTGCCAGCAGTGAATTCGTGCAGGGGGCATTTGGCTACACCTTC. It is translated as CASSEFVQGAFGYTF.

The V and J genes are TRBV28 and TRBJ1-2; 9 bases match TRBD1. V dropped 6 bases and J dropped 5; count of bases not matched to a gene: 13. The germline gives CDR1 MDHEN, CDR2 SYDVKM. The CDR3 covers 16 residues. The CDR3 nucleotides read TGTGCCAGCAGGAGCGGGACAGGGTCTCGGTGGTATGGCTACACCTTC. It encodes CASRSGTGSRWYGYTF.

The V and J genes are TRBV18 and TRBJ2-7, with D perhaps matching TRBD2 (6 bases). V was trimmed by 3 bases and J by 2 bases, leaving 17 bases between them. Germline CDR1 reads KGHSH; CDR2 reads LQKENI. This CDR3 is built from 16 residues. CDR3 bases: TGTGCCAGCTCACCCCCCTCGGGACTGGGAGCCTACGAGCAGTACTTC. Its translation is CASSPPSGLGAYEQYF.

The chain couples TRBV5-1 to TRBJ2-5, with a weak D call TRBD1 (6 bases). The length of the CDR3 is 14 residues. The germline V and J ends were trimmed by 2 bases and 1 base, with 9 bases remaining between them. The V gene's germline CDR1 is SGHRS and CDR2 YFSETQ. The CDR3 DNA is TGCGCCAGCAGCTTCGGGACAATCCAAGAGACCCAGTACTTC. This encodes CASSFGTIQETQYF.

V usage is TRBV11-2 and J usage is TRBJ1-5, with D uncertain. The CDR3 extends over 14 amino acids. V was shortened by 7 bases and J by 0 bases, with 10 bases between the two germline ends. CDR1 and CDR2 (germline): SGHAT, FQNNGV. The CDR3 DNA sequence: TGTGCCAGCACCGCGAGTGGTAGCAATCAGCCCCAGCATTTT. Translated: CASTASGSNQPQHF.